Below, one T cell receptor (beta chain) is given with its context. The data were obtained in a study of blood T cell repertoires in COVID-19. Looking at the study overall: The United States, Italy and Spain were the sources of the acute and convalescent COVID-19 samples. Sources were T cells, B-cell-depleted T cells, or PBMCs; the material itself was cDNA or gDNA.

As processed by the authors: Cell counts per sample came from amplifying reference gene primers. Produced via immunoSEQ multiplex PCR; TCRdb's table is partial and in-frame only. For V, J and clone size, that table is used; D and trimming come from the DNA. The data show under 60,000 clones, with less than 85% seen just once and 8.8% held by the top ten. V shed 2 bases, J shed 1 base, and the junction held 1 base outside the gene matches. Germline CDR1 is MNHEY and CDR2 is SMNVEV (reference sequence). CDR3 length equals 14 residues. This TCR was recovered from a man between 60 and 75 years old with acute or convalescent COVID-19. The rearrangement uses TRBV27 and TRBJ2-7; TRBD1 aligns across 8 bases. The sample consisted of peripheral blood. For the CDR3, the DNA is TGTGCCAGCAGTTTAGGGACAGGTTCCTACGAGCAGTACTTC. Protein product: CASSLGTGSYEQYF.